Below, 16 T cell receptor beta chains from the same sample are listed, as sequenced in a study of blood T cell repertoires in COVID-19. Measured with immunoSEQ multiplex PCR; TCRdb has only the in-frame clones, and not every one. Of approximately 70,000 clones listed, about nine tenths are singletons. Sequenced sample: peripheral blood. These receptors all come from a young woman with acute or convalescent COVID-19.

The gene calls are TRBV28 and TRBJ1-5, with 7 bases fitting TRBD1. The CDR3 has 18 amino acids. J lost 0 bases, V lost 4 bases, and 12 bases had no gene match. Germline V CDR1 and CDR2: MDHEN, SYDVKM. The DNA of the CDR3 is TGTGCCAGCAGTTCTAAAAGACAGGGTGGATATAGCAATCAGCCCCAGCATTTT. Protein: CASSSKRQGGYSNQPQHF.

The chain couples TRBV3-1 (or the pseudogene TRBV3-2) to TRBJ1-4, with TRBD1 matching 9 bases. There are 15 residues in the CDR3. The V segment lost 1 base and the J segment 4 bases; nucleotides outside the gene matches: 1. Germline-derived CDR1 and CDR2 are LGHDT and YNNKEL (reference sequence). The CDR3, as DNA: TGTGCCAGCAGCCAAGGGACAGGGGTTAATGAAAAACTGTTTTTT. The encoded protein is CASSQGTGVNEKLFF.

The rearrangement joins TRBV7-9 to TRBJ1-1; possible D gene TRBD1, 5 bases. Germline CDR1 SEHNR, CDR2 FQNEAQ (reference sequence). CDR3 length equals 13 residues. V shed 5 bases and J shed 10 bases, with 17 bases lying between them. This chain's CDR3 is CASSPPAAGGAFF. The CDR3 coding sequence is TGTGCCAGCAGCCCGCCCGCGGCGGGGGGAGCTTTCTTT. Full variable domain (missing parts from reference TRBV7-9 and TRBJ1-1): DTGVSQNPRHKITKRGQNVTFRCDPISEHNRLYWYRQTLGQGPEFLTYFQNEAQLEKSRLLSDRFSAERPKGSFSTLEIQRTEQGDSAMYLCASSPPAAGGAFFGQGTRLTVV.

The gene calls are TRBV20-1 and TRBJ2-7, with 7 bases aligning to TRBD1. Unmatched junction bases numbered 4, after V lost 4 bases and J lost 7 bases. The CDR3 loop spans 11 amino acids. Per germline, CDR1 DFQATT and CDR2 SNEGSKA (reference sequence). CDR3 residues: CSAIQGYEQYF. The CDR3 DNA is TGCAGTGCTATACAGGGGTATGAGCAGTACTTC.

The sample holds a few counts of this clone. The gene calls are TRBV19 and TRBJ1-2; D call uncertain. CDR3 length: 14 amino acids. V dropped 2 bases and J dropped 1 base, with 8 bases sitting between them. The germline V gene has CDR1 LNHDA and CDR2 SQIVND (reference sequence). CDR3: CASSIRESNYGYTF. For the CDR3, the DNA is TGTGCCAGTAGTATAAGAGAGAGTAACTATGGCTACACCTTC. Together with reference TRBV19 and TRBJ1-2, the CDR3 gives the full variable domain: DGGITQSPKYLFRKEGQNVTLSCEQNLNHDAMYWYRQDPGQGLRLIYYSQIVNDFQKGDIAEGYSVSREKKESFPLTVTSAQKNPTAFYLCASSIRESNYGYTFGSGTRLTVV.

The chain uses TRBV2 and TRBJ1-6; 7 positions agree with TRBD1. Germline trimming cut 5 bases from V and 6 bases from J; bases unmatched to any gene: 7. The V gene's germline CDR1 is SNHLY and CDR2 FYNNEI. CDR3 length: 15 amino acids. CDR3 sequence: CASSWDSGGNSPLHF. The CDR3 coding sequence is TGTGCCAGCAGTTGGGACAGCGGGGGTAATTCACCCCTCCACTTT.

CDR3 loop: CASSFGWYEQFF. Here the CDR3 DNA reads TGTGCCAGCAGTTTCGGGTGGTATGAGCAGTTCTTC. The chain recombines TRBV12-3 or TRBV12-4 with TRBJ2-1; D is ambiguous. The CDR3 sequence is 12 residues long. Trimming took 3 bases from V and 8 from J, leaving 8 bases between them.

This chain links TRBV6-2 or TRBV6-3 with TRBJ2-1; 9 bases are shared with TRBD2. Germline V gives CDR1 MNHEY, CDR2 SVGEGT. This CDR3 is built from 15 residues. V shed 6 bases, J shed 15 bases, and the junction held 18 bases outside the gene matches. The CDR3 reads CASSRLSAGGTLLFF. The CDR3 DNA sequence: TGTGCCAGCAGCCGCCTTTCGGCGGGAGGGACCCTTCTGTTCTTC.

CDR3 sequence: CASSLDRQGSGNTIYF. The CDR3 nucleotides are TGCGCCAGCAGCTTGGATCGACAGGGAAGTGGAAACACCATATATTTT. The J gene is TRBJ1-3, the V gene TRBV5-1, with 7 nucleotides matching TRBD1. The trim removed 0 bases at V and 3 bases at J, leaving 6 bases unmatched. Germline assignment: CDR1 SGHRS and CDR2 YFSETQ. CDR3 size: 16 residues.

This rearrangement joins TRBV28 to TRBJ1-1; D not resolved. Germline V lookup: CDR1 MDHEN, CDR2 SYDVKM. CDR3 size: 14 residues. Trimming took off 5 bases at V and 12 bases at J, with 22 bases between the two ends. The CDR3 coding sequence is TGTGCCAGCAGTCCGATGAGGCTCCGGGCGGGAACTTTCTTT. This sequence encodes CASSPMRLRAGTFF.

The rearrangement links TRBV7-8 to TRBJ1-1; possible D gene TRBD1, 5 bases. Germline CDR1 is SGHVS and CDR2 is FQNEAQ. The CDR3 length is 16 residues. Trimming shortened V by 5 bases and J by 5 bases, and 21 bases separated the two germline ends. The CDR3 spells CASSPRVGTGVTEAFF. The DNA of the CDR3 is TGTGCCAGCAGCCCCCGAGTAGGGACGGGGGTTACTGAAGCTTTCTTT.

The rearrangement uses TRBV14 and TRBJ1-3, with a tentative D call TRBD1 (5 bases). This CDR3 has 15 amino acids. Trimming pared 3 bases from V and 0 bases from J, leaving 9 bases between. CDR1 is SGHDN and CDR2 is FVKESK in the germline V gene. CDR3 bases: TGTGCCAGCAGCCAGGGGCAGTACTCTGGAAACACCATATATTTT. Its translation is CASSQGQYSGNTIYF.

The J gene is TRBJ2-1, the V gene TRBV7-8; TRBD2 aligns across 13 bases. The CDR3 extends over 17 amino acids. V dropped 5 bases and J dropped 5; count of bases not matched to a gene: 9. Per germline, CDR1 SGHVS and CDR2 FQNEAQ. Here the CDR3 reads CASSPRLAGGVDNEQFF. In DNA, the CDR3 is TGTGCCAGCAGCCCAAGACTAGCGGGAGGTGTCGACAATGAGCAGTTCTTC.

The chain employs TRBV30 and TRBJ1-1, with a tentative D call TRBD1 (5 bases). V dropped 4 bases and J dropped 0 bases, with 9 bases sitting between them. CDR3 length: 13 amino acids. CDR1 is GTSNPN and CDR2 is SVGIG in the germline V gene (reference sequence). The CDR3 coding sequence is TGTGCCTGGACCGTGGGGCTGAACACTGAAGCTTTCTTT. The encoded protein is CAWTVGLNTEAFF.

The CDR3 bases are TGCAGCGTTAGACGGCTAGGGAACACTGAAGCTTTCTTT. This codes for CSVRRLGNTEAFF. The chain combines TRBV29-1 with TRBJ1-1, with no clear D. The CDR3 loop spans 13 amino acids. V gave up 5 bases and J gave up 1 base, with 11 bases separating them. In germline, CDR1 is SQVTM, CDR2 ANQGSEA.

The chain recombines TRBV5-1 with TRBJ1-5; D unresolved. This CDR3 spans 13 amino acids. Per germline, CDR1 SGHRS and CDR2 YFSETQ. With 4 bases removed from V and 5 bases from J, the gap between germline ends came to 10 bases. DNA of the CDR3: TGCGCCAGCAGCCCCCGAGGAGATCAGCCCCAGCATTTT. This sequence encodes CASSPRGDQPQHF.